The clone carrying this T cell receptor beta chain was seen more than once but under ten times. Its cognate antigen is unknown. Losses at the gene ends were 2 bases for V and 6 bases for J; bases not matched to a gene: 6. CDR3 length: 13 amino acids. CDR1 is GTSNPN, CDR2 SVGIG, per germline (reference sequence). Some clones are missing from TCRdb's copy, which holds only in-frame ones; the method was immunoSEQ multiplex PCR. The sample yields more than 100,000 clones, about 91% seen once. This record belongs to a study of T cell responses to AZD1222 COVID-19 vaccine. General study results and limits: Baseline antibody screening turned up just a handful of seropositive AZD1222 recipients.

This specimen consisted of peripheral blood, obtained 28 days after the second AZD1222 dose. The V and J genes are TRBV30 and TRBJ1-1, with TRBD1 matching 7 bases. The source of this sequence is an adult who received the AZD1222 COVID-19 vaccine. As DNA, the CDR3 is TGTGCCTGGAGTAGCGGCAGGGGGGCTGAAGCTTTCTTT. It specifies CAWSSGRGAEAFF.